This T cell receptor (beta chain) stems from a study of response to subunit inactivated influenza vaccine. Study observations and caveats: It was the authors' suggestion that each seasonal influenza vaccination recruits few new T cells.

To note about this clonotype: The antigen is not known.

MiXCR, applied by TCRdb to the RT-PCR reads, yields one record per CDR3 protein. The sample contains fewer than 750,000 distinct CDR3 sequences, 14% of which appear only once. The germline V and J ends were trimmed by 6 bases and 1 base, with 12 bases remaining between them. This CDR3 comprises 14 residues. Germline loops: CDR1 ENHRY, CDR2 SYGVKD. The sequence came from a man aged 50-60 years who received an inactivated influenza vaccine. The chain couples TRBV10-3 to TRBJ1-1; D is ambiguous. Sequenced material: PBMCs from blood, taken 11 to 12 days after vaccination. In DNA form, the CDR3 reads TGTGCCATCAGGAAGACGCAGTCGAACACTGAAGCTTTCTTT. The encoded protein is CAIRKTQSNTEAFF.